Sequencing of this T cell receptor (beta chain) was carried out in a study of shared clonotypes between healthy human individuals. TCRdb keeps only in-frame clones here, not all; method: immunoSEQ multiplex PCR. Of about 1 million clones in the sample, 75% were seen once. V lost 7 bases and J 2 bases, leaving 6 bases between the germline ends. The CDR3 length is 12 residues. CDR1 ENHRY and CDR2 SYGVKD come from the germline V gene. V gene TRBV10-3 combines with J gene TRBJ1-3, with D maybe TRBD1 (5 bases). The sequencing input was memory CD4+ T cells sorted from blood. Subset: CD45RA-negative fraction. The TCR was taken from a man aged 18 to 29 in good health. CDR3 DNA sequence: TGTGCCATCAAGGACACTGGAAACACCATATATTTT. This gives the protein CAIKDTGNTIYF.